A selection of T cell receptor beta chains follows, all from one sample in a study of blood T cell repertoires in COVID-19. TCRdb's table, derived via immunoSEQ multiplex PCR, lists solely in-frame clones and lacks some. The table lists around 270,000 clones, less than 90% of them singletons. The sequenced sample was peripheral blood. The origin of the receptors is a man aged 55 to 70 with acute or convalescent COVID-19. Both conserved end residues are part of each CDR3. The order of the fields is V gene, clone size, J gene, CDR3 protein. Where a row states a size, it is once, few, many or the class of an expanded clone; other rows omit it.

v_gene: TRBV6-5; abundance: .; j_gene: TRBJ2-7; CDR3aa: CATGLAAGEQYF
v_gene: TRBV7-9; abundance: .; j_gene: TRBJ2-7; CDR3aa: CASSDRTSGRPYF
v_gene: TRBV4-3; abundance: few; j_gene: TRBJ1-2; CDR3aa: CASSHTGRRYGYTF
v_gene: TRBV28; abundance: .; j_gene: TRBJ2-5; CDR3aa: CASSYAFLARQETQYF
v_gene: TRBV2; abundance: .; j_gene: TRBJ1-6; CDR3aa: CASSEATGIPIYSPLHF
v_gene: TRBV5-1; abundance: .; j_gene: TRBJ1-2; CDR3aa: CASSLAGGDYGYTF
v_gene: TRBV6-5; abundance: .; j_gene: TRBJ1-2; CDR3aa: CATHTGGSNYGYTF
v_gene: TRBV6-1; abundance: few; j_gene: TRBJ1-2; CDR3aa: CASSETGSGLGYGYTF
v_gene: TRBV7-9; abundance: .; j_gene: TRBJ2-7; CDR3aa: CASSLARTSGYEQYF
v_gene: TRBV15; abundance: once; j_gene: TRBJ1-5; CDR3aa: CATSRDGRQGSNQPQHF
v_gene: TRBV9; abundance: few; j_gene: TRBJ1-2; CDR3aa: CASSGQVFSYGYTF
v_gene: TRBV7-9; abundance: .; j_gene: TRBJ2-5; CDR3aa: CASSFLAEETQYF
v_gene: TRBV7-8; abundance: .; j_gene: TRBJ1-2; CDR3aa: CASSLQGVGYGYTF
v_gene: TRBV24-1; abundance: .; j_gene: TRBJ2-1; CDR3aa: CATSDLELAGTTGCYEQFF
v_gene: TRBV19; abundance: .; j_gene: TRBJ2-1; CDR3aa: CASNGGRGGGRGYNEQFF
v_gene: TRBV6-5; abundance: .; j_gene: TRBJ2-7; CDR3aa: CARNQREKLYEQYF
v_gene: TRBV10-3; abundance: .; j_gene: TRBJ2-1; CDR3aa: CASRGQTRDEQFF
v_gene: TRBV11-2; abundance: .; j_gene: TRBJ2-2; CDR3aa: CASSLSEAGELFF
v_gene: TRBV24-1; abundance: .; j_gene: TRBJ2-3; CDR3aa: CATRGSSTDTQYF
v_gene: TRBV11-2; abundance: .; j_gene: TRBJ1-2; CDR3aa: CASSAGQYYGYTF
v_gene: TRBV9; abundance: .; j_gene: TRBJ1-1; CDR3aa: CASSVQAWTEAFF
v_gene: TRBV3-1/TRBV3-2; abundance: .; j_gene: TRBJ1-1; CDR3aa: CASSQEATGGTEAFF
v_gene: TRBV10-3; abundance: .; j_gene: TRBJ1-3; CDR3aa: CAIKIQDSGNTIYF
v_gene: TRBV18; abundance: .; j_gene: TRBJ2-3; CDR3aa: CASSTKGGGGTDTQYF
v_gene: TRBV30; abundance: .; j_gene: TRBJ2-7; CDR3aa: CAWSVSGGEQYF
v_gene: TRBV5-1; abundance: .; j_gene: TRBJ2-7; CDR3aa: CASSFSGTGYLNEQYF